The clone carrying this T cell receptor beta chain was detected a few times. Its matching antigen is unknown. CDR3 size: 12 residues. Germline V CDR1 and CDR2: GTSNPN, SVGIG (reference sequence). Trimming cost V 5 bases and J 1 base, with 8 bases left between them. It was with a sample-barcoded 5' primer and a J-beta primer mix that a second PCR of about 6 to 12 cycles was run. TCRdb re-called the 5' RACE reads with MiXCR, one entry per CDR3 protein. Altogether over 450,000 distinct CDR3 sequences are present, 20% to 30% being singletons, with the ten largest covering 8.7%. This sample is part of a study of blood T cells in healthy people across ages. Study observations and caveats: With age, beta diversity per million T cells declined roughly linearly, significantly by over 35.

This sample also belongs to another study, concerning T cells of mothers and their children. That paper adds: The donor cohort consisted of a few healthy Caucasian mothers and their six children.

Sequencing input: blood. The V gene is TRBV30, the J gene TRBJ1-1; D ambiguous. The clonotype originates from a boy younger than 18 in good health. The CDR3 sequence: CAWSRTNTEAFF. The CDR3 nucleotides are TGTGCCTGGTCCCGGACGAACACTGAAGCTTTCTTT.